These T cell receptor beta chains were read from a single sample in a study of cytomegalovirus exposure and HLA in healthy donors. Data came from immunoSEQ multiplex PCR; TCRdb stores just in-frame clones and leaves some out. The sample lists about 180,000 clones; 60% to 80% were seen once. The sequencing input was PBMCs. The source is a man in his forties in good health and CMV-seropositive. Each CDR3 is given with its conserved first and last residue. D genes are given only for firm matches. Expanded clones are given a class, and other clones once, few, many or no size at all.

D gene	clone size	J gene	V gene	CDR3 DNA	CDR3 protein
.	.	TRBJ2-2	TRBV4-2	TGTGCCAGCAGCCAAGGAGGTCCAGGGCCACTGACCGGGGAGCTGTTTTTT	CASSQGGPGPLTGELFF
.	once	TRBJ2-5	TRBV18	TGTGCCAGCTCACCCAAAGAGGACCAAGAGACCCAGTACTTC	CASSPKEDQETQYF
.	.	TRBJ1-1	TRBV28	TGTGCCAGCAGGCTGCGGGACACTGAAGCTTTCTTT	CASRLRDTEAFF
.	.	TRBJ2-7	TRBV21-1	TGTGCCAGCAGCAAAAATTTCGGGGACAGATTTACCTACGAGCAGTACTTC	CASSKNFGDRFTYEQYF
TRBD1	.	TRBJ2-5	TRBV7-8	TGTGCCAGCAGCTTCCCTCGGACAGGGGGAAAAGAGACCCAGTACTTC	CASSFPRTGGKETQYF
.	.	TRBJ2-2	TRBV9	TGTGCCAGCAGCCCCCGACTAGGCTCGAACACCGGGGAGCTGTTTTTT	CASSPRLGSNTGELFF
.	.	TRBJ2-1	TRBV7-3	TGTGCCAGCAGCTTAACCAGCTACAATGAGCAGTTCTTC	CASSLTSYNEQFF
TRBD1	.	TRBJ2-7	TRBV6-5	TGTGCCAGCAGCACCCGACAGGGGGCGAAAGAGCAGTACTTC	CASSTRQGAKEQYF
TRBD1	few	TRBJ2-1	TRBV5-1	TGCGCCAGCAGCCCCGGGACAGGCGCTGCGGGGAGCTCCTACAATGAGCAGTTCTTC	CASSPGTGAAGSSYNEQFF
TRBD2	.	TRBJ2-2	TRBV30	TGTGCCTGGACTCCCGGGACTAGCGGGAGTGCCGGGGAGCTGTTTTTT	CAWTPGTSGSAGELFF
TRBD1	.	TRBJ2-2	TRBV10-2	TGCGCCAGCAGCAGAGGACAGGGGAGGGACACCGGGGAGCTGTTTTTT	CASSRGQGRDTGELFF
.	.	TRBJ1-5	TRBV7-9	TGTGCCAGCAGCCCCGGACAGTCTGGTCAGCCCCAGCATTTT	CASSPGQSGQPQHF
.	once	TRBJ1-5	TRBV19	TGTGCCAGTAGTTTTGGGGCAGGTAGCAATCAGCCCCAGCATTTT	CASSFGAGSNQPQHF
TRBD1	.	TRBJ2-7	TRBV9	TGTGCCAGCAGCGTAGGGGGGACAGTCTACGAGCAGTACTTC	CASSVGGTVYEQYF
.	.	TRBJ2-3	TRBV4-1	TGCGCCAGCAGCCTGAGGTCAGATACGCAGTATTTT	CASSLRSDTQYF
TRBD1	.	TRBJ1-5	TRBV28	TGTGCCAGCAGCAAGACAGGGGGCGGGTATCAGCCCCAGCATTTT	CASSKTGGGYQPQHF
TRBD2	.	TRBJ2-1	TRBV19	TGTGCCAGTAGTATTCCGGGACTAGCGGGAGATGAGCAGTTCTTC	CASSIPGLAGDEQFF
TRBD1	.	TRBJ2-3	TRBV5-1	TGCGCCAGCAGTTTAAACAGGGGGCGCGGCTATACGCAGTATTTT	CASSLNRGRGYTQYF
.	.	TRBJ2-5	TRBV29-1	TGCAGCGTTACCCCCCCGGCGGGGTTGGGTTTGGCCCAGTACTTC	CSVTPPAGLGLAQYF
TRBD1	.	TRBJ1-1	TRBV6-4	TGTGCCAGCAGACCACAGGGGACCAGCCTAATGAACACTGAAGCTTTCTTT	CASRPQGTSLMNTEAFF
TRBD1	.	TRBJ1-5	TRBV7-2	TGTGCCAGCAGCCCCCGGACAGGGAATCAGCCCCAGCATTTT	CASSPRTGNQPQHF
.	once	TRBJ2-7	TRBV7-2	TGTGCCAGCAGCTCCTCGAGGGAGAACGAGCAGTACTTC	CASSSSRENEQYF
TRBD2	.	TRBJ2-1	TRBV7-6	TGTGCCAGCAGCGATCGACTAGCGGGATACAATGAGCAGTTCTTC	CASSDRLAGYNEQFF
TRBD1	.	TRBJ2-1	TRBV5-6	TGTGCCAGCAGCTTCCAGGGGGCTTACAATGAGCAGTTCTTC	CASSFQGAYNEQFF
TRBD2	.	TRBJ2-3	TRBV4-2	TGTGCCAGCAGCCTTAGAGCGGGAGGGCAAGATACGCAGTATTTT	CASSLRAGGQDTQYF
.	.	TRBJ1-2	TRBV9	TGTGCCAGCAGCCCCTCTGGGGGCAACTATGGCTACACCTTC	CASSPSGGNYGYTF
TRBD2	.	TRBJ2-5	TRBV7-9	TGTGCCAGCGCACGCTGGCGGGGGGAGAAAGAGACCCAGTACTTC	CASARWRGEKETQYF
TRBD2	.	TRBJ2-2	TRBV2	TGTGCCACCAGTAGCGGGAGGGCCGGGGAGCTGTTTTTT	CATSSGRAGELFF
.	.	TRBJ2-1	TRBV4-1	TGCGCCAGCAGCCAAGAAGGGGTTGGTGTCCAGTCCTACAATGAGCAGTTCTTC	CASSQEGVGVQSYNEQFF
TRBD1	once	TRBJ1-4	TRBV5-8	TGTGCCAGCAGCGCCTCCGGGGACAGGGGCCCGGTAGGTGAAAAACTGTTTTTT	CASSASGDRGPVGEKLFF
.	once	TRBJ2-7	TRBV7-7	TGTGCTAGCAGCGCCGGTGCGCTCGCAGAGCAGTACTTC	CASSAGALAEQYF
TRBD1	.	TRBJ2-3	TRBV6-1	TGTGCCAGTTGGACAGGGGGAAACGCAGATACGCAGTATTTT	CASWTGGNADTQYF
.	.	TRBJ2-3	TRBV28	TGTGCCAGCAGTTCTCAGCCGGCGGCGGGGTCAGATACGCAGTATTTT	CASSSQPAAGSDTQYF
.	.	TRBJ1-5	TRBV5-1	TGCGCCAGCAGCTTGGAAGGGGGCAATCAGCCCCAGCATTTT	CASSLEGGNQPQHF
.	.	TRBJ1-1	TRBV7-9	TGTGCCAGCAGCTTAGCTGAGCTCGAAGCTTTCTTT	CASSLAELEAFF
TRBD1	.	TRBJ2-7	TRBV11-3	TGTGCCAGCACCAGGGGGAGCTCCTACGAGCAGTACTTC	CASTRGSSYEQYF
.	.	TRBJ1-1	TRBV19	TGTGCCAGTACCTCACAGATAATGAACACTGAAGCTTTCTTT	CASTSQIMNTEAFF
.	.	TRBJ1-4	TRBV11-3	TGTGCCAGCAGCTTAATTGACGAGAGGCTGTTTTTT	CASSLIDERLFF
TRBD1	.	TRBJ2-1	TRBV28	TGTGCCAGCATACAGGGGACCTATAACAATGAGCAGTTCTTC	CASIQGTYNNEQFF
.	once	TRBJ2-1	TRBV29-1	TGCAGTTACGCTGGGGGGAGAGCCTCCTACAATGAGCAGTTCTTC	CSYAGGRASYNEQFF
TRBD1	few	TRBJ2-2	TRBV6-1	TGTGCCGCGGGACAGGGCGGGTACACCGGGGAGCTGTTTTTT	CAAGQGGYTGELFF
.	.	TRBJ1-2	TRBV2	TGTGCCAGCAGTGAAAACACAGGGAACGCGAGTGGCTACACCTTC	CASSENTGNASGYTF
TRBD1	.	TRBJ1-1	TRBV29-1	TGCAGCGTTGGGACAGGGAACACTGAAGCTTTCTTT	CSVGTGNTEAFF
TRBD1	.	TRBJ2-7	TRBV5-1	TGCGCCAGCAGCGGACAGGGTCTTGGGTACGAGCAGTACTTC	CASSGQGLGYEQYF
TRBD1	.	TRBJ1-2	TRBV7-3	TGTGCCAGCAGCTTCGACGGGACAGGGACGGGGGGCTACACCTTC	CASSFDGTGTGGYTF
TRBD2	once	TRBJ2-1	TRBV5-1	TGCGCCAGCAGCTGGCAGACTAGCGGGAGCTACAATGAGCAGTTCTTC	CASSWQTSGSYNEQFF